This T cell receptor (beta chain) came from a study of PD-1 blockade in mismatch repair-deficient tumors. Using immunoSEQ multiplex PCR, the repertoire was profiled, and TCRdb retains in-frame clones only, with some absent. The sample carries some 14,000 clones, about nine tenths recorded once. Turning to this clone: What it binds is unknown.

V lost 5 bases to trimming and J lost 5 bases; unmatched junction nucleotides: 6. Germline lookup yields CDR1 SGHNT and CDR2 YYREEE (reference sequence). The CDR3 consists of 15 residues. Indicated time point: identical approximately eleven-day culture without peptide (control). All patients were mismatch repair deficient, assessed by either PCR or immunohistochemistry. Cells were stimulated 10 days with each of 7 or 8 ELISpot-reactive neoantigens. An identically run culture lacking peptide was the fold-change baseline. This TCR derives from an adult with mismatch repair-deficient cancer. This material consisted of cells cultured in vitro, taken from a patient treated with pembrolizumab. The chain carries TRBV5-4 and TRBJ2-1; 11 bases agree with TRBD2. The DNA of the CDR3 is TGTGCCAGCAGTCTGGGGACTAGCGGAAACAATGAGCAGTTCTTC. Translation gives CASSLGTSGNNEQFF.